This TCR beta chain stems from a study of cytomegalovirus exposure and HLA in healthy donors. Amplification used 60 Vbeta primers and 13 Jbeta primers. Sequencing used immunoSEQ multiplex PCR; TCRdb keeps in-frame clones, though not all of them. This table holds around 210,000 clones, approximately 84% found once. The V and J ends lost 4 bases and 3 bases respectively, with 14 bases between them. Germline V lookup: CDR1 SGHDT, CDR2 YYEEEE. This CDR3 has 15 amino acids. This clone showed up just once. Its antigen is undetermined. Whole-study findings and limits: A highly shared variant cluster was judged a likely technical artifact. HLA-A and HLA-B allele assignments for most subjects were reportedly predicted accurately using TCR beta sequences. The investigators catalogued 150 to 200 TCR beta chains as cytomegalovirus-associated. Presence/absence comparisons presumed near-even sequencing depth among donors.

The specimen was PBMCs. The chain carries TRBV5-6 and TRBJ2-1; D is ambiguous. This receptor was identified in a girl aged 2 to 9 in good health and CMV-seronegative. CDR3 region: CASSPSGRLYNEQFF. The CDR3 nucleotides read TGTGCCAGCAGCCCCTCGGGTCGCCTCTACAATGAGCAGTTCTTC.